A selection of T cell receptor beta chains follows, all from one sample in a study of blood T cell repertoires in COVID-19. TCRdb's copy holds only in-frame clones and misses some; the assay was immunoSEQ multiplex PCR. Among around 320,000 clones, almost 85% were seen once, and the ten largest hold approximately 7.5%. The sequenced sample consisted of peripheral blood. The receptors were sampled from a human donor in a cohort sampled during active COVID-19. CDR3s include the opening cysteine and the closing phenylalanine or tryptophan. Each record gives: clone size, D gene, V gene, J gene, CDR3 DNA, CDR3 protein. D genes are given only for firm matches. Size is omitted from some rows. Given values are once, few, many or a class for expanded clones.

NA	NA	TRBV10-2	TRBJ1-2	TGCGCCAGCAGTGCTGGGGGAGGCTATGGCTACACCTTC	CASSAGGGYGYTF
NA	NA	TRBV5-1	TRBJ2-7	TGCGCCAGCAGCTTTACCCGGCCCGACAGACCCTACGAGCAGTACTTC	CASSFTRPDRPYEQYF
NA	TRBD1	TRBV7-8	TRBJ2-2	TGTGCCAGCAGCTACTGGGGGGACAGGAGCACCGAGGAGCTGTTTTTT	CASSYWGDRSTEELFF
NA	TRBD1	TRBV2	TRBJ1-5	TGTGCCAGCAGCCTCTTGGGACAGGGAGACCAGCCCCAGCATTTT	CASSLLGQGDQPQHF
NA	NA	TRBV7-8	TRBJ1-4	TGTGCCAGCAGCCAGAGTGGGGGCTCTGGACTGTTTTTT	CASSQSGGSGLFF
NA	NA	TRBV6-5	TRBJ1-5	TGTGCCAGCAGCCTCCCACCACCGGGGCAGCCCCAGCATTTT	CASSLPPPGQPQHF
NA	TRBD1	TRBV5-1	TRBJ2-7	TGCGCCAGCAGCTCTTCGGGACAGGCCTACGAGCAGTACTTC	CASSSSGQAYEQYF
NA	TRBD1	TRBV2	TRBJ2-1	TGTGCCAGCAGTGTGGGGACAGGGGGGTACAATGAGCAGTTCTTC	CASSVGTGGYNEQFF
NA	NA	TRBV28	TRBJ2-7	TGTGCCAGCAGCTCCAGCACAGGGACCCTCACCTCCTACGAGCAGTACTTC	CASSSSTGTLTSYEQYF
NA	NA	TRBV7-8	TRBJ1-1	TGTGCCAGCAGCTTAGTGCGGCTCCTGAACACTGAAGCTTTCTTT	CASSLVRLLNTEAFF
NA	NA	TRBV7-2	TRBJ1-5	TGTGCCAGCAGCCCCCCCCCGGGGAAGGGAAGTAGCAATCAGCCCCAGCATTTT	CASSPPPGKGSSNQPQHF
NA	NA	TRBV19	TRBJ1-4	TGTGCCAGTAGTACCACGGGTCGCCTCGGAGAAAAACTGTTTTTT	CASSTTGRLGEKLFF
NA	TRBD1	TRBV27	TRBJ2-6	TGTGCCAGCAGTCCGACGGGACAGACTCCCTCTGGGGCCAACGTCCTGACTTTC	CASSPTGQTPSGANVLTF
NA	NA	TRBV30	TRBJ2-3	TGTGCCGCCCGGACTAGCACAGATACGCAGTATTTT	CAARTSTDTQYF
once	TRBD1	TRBV20-1	TRBJ2-1	TGCAGTGCTAGAGGTGGGACAGGCCGGTTCTTC	CSARGGTGRFF
NA	TRBD1	TRBV30	TRBJ1-1	TGTGCCTGGAGCGTCTTGGGGGACAGTCTGAACACTGAAGCTTTCTTT	CAWSVLGDSLNTEAFF
many	NA	TRBV11-2	TRBJ1-5	TGTGCCAGCAGCTTGGGGGCTAGCAATCAGCCCCAGCATTTT	CASSLGASNQPQHF
NA	NA	TRBV28	TRBJ2-7	TGTGCCAGCAGTTTATCCCTCCCCCCTCCTTACGAGCAGTACTTC	CASSLSLPPPYEQYF
NA	TRBD1	TRBV3-1/TRBV3-2	TRBJ2-1	TGTGCCAGCAATGACAGGGGCTCCTACAATGAGCAGTTCTTC	CASNDRGSYNEQFF
NA	NA	TRBV2	TRBJ2-2	TGTGCCAGCAGTGTCGGCACTACCCTCACCGGGGAGCTGTTTTTT	CASSVGTTLTGELFF
NA	TRBD1	TRBV12-3/TRBV12-4	TRBJ2-7	TGTGCCAGCAAGACAGGGTCGGACGAGCAGTACTTC	CASKTGSDEQYF
NA	NA	TRBV24-1	TRBJ2-1	TGTGCCACCAGTGCCCCAAACAGGGATCTAGAGAAGCAGTTCTTC	CATSAPNRDLEKQFF
NA	TRBD1	TRBV24-1	TRBJ2-3	TGTGCCACCAGTGATATCGGGACAGGGGTTTTGTACACGCAGTATTTT	CATSDIGTGVLYTQYF
NA	NA	TRBV7-3	TRBJ1-1	TGTGCCAGCAGCTTGGAGGGATCGGACACTGAAGCTTTCTTT	CASSLEGSDTEAFF
once	TRBD1	TRBV3-1/TRBV3-2	TRBJ1-2	TGTGCCAGCAGCCAAGTCGGGACAGGGATTTTTGGCTACACCTTC	CASSQVGTGIFGYTF
NA	NA	TRBV30	TRBJ2-1	TGTGCCTGGAGCGGCTACAATGAGCAGTTCTTC	CAWSGYNEQFF
NA	TRBD2	TRBV7-3	TRBJ2-1	TGTGCCAGCAGTTTATCTAGCGGGGGAGACAGTGAGCAGTTCTTC	CASSLSSGGDSEQFF
few	TRBD1	TRBV7-8	TRBJ1-5	TGTGCCAGCAGCTTTTTCACAGGGGATCAGCCCCAGCATTTT	CASSFFTGDQPQHF
NA	NA	TRBV14	TRBJ1-2	TGTGCCAGCAGCCCGCCGGGCGGGAAAAGATATGGCTACACCTTC	CASSPPGGKRYGYTF
NA	NA	TRBV12-3/TRBV12-4	TRBJ1-1	TGTGCCAGCACGCATCGGGGGACGAAGGCTTTCTTT	CASTHRGTKAFF
few	NA	TRBV19	TRBJ1-3	TGTGCCAGTAGTATAGGGAGTGAGCAGTTATCTGGAAACACCATATATTTT	CASSIGSEQLSGNTIYF
NA	NA	TRBV12-3/TRBV12-4	TRBJ1-3	TGTGCCAGCAATACCGAACGGGGAAACACCATATATTTT	CASNTERGNTIYF
NA	NA	TRBV5-1	TRBJ2-7	TGCGCCAGCAGCTTGACGAGCGAGCAGTACTTC	CASSLTSEQYF
NA	NA	TRBV20-1	TRBJ1-2	TGCAGCGCCACAGGGTTCTATGGCTACACCTTC	CSATGFYGYTF
NA	TRBD1	TRBV5-4	TRBJ1-4	TGTGCCAGCAGCTTAGACAGGGCGGCTAATGAAAAACTGTTTTTT	CASSLDRAANEKLFF
NA	NA	TRBV19	TRBJ1-1	TGTGCCAGTAGTATAGTAGGGGCCGGAGACACTGAAGCTTTCTTT	CASSIVGAGDTEAFF
NA	TRBD1	TRBV18	TRBJ1-1	TGTGCCAGCTCACCACAGAGACAGGGTGGTGGTGAAGCTTTCTTT	CASSPQRQGGGEAFF
NA	TRBD1	TRBV4-1	TRBJ2-7	TGCGCCAGCAGCCGCATACCGGGACAGGGGGCTTACGAGCAGTACTTC	CASSRIPGQGAYEQYF
few	NA	TRBV9	TRBJ1-6	TGTGCCAGCAGCGTACCCCCAGGACCCCTCCACTTT	CASSVPPGPLHF
NA	NA	TRBV7-9	TRBJ2-7	TGTGCCAGCAGCTCTCCCATTCACTACTACGAGCAGTACTTC	CASSSPIHYYEQYF
NA	NA	TRBV12-5	TRBJ2-3	TGTGCTAGTGGTGAAAATTACCGGGGTGAGGCGCAGTATTTT	CASGENYRGEAQYF
NA	TRBD2	TRBV15	TRBJ2-2	TGTGCCACCATGAGCGGGGGGTATACCGGGGAGCTGTTTTTT	CATMSGGYTGELFF
NA	TRBD1	TRBV18	TRBJ1-1	TGTGCCAGCTCACCCGGACAGGGACTTGTACCCCTAAGAGCTTTCTTT	CASSPGQGLVPLRAFF
many	NA	TRBV10-3	TRBJ2-1	TGTGCCATCAGTGAGTCGTATGTCGGTTCCTACAATGAGCAGTTCTTC	CAISESYVGSYNEQFF
NA	NA	TRBV25-1	TRBJ2-1	TGTGCCAGCACATCAGGGGCTACGTCCTACAATGAGCAGTTCTTC	CASTSGATSYNEQFF
NA	NA	TRBV6-6	TRBJ2-1	TGTGCCAGCAGCCAAGGAGAATCAGCGCACTACAATGAGCAGTTCTTC	CASSQGESAHYNEQFF
NA	NA	TRBV30	TRBJ2-7	TGTGCCTGGACTCCAAACTTGGGGAGAGGCGAGCAGTACTTC	CAWTPNLGRGEQYF
NA	NA	TRBV6-5	TRBJ1-2	TGTGCCAGCAGCAACTCAGGAGCGGGTGACTATGGCTACACCTTC	CASSNSGAGDYGYTF
NA	NA	TRBV12-3/TRBV12-4	TRBJ2-7	TGTGCCAGCAGTTTCGAGGGTGGCTACGAGCAGTACTTC	CASSFEGGYEQYF
NA	TRBD2	TRBV2	TRBJ2-3	TGTGCCAGCAGGGGGACTAGCGGGAGCACAGATACGCAGTATTTT	CASRGTSGSTDTQYF